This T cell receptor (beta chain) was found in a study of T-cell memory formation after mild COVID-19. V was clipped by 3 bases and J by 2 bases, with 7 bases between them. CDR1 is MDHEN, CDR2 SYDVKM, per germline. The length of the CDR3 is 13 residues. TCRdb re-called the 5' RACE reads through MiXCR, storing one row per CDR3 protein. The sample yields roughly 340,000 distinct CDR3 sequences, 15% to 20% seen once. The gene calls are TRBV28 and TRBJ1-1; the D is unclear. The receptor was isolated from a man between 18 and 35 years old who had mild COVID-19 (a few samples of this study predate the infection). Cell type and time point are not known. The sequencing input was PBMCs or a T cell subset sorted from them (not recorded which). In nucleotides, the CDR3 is TGTGCCAGCAGTTTGGCCACTAACACTGAAGCTTTCTTT. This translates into CASSLATNTEAFF.